One sample yielded the 13 T cell receptor beta chains listed below, sequenced in a study of cytomegalovirus exposure and HLA in healthy donors. Clones were read by immunoSEQ multiplex PCR, and TCRdb kept only the in-frame ones, dropping some. The data contain a few hundred thousand clones, about 90% of them singletons. The sequencing sample was made of PBMCs. These receptors were collected from a man aged 18 to 29 in good health and CMV-seropositive.

In its sample, this clone was seen a few times. The V gene is TRBV5-1, the J gene TRBJ2-7; weak D call: TRBD2 (6 bases). This CDR3 contains 14 residues. The germline V gene encodes CDR1 SGHRS and CDR2 YFSETQ. Trimming pared 4 bases from V and 1 base from J, leaving 12 bases between. CDR3 sequence reads: CASSPWDSSYEQYF. In DNA form, the CDR3 reads TGCGCCAGCAGCCCTTGGGACTCGTCCTACGAGCAGTACTTC.

V is TRBV5-6 and J is TRBJ1-1; D gene unclear. The V gene lost 1 base and the J gene lost 2 bases, with 6 bases spanning the gap. The CDR3 has 13 residues. Germline assignment: CDR1 SGHDT and CDR2 YYEEEE. The CDR3 nucleotides read TGTGCCAGCAGCTTGACAGTCAACACTGAAGCTTTCTTT. Translated, it gives CASSLTVNTEAFF.

This chain connects TRBV7-2 to TRBJ2-7; tentatively, D is TRBD2 (5 bases). This CDR3 has 17 amino acids. Trimming took off 1 base at V and 2 bases at J, with 18 bases between the two ends. Germline assignment: CDR1 SGHTA and CDR2 FQGNSA. In nucleotides, the CDR3 is TGTGCCAGCAGCTTAGTTGGTGGACGGGATCTCCCCTACGAGCAGTACTTC. Protein: CASSLVGGRDLPYEQYF.

This chain uses TRBV27 with TRBJ2-1, with D possibly TRBD1 on 6 matching bases. The CDR3 extends over 14 amino acids. Deletions cut 6 bases from V and 3 bases from J, with 12 bases between. The germline CDR1 and CDR2 sequences are MNHEY and SMNVEV (reference sequence). CDR3 coding DNA: TGTGCCAGCAGCTTTGCAGGGGTCTACAATGAGCAGTTCTTC. This encodes CASSFAGVYNEQFF.

J is TRBJ1-4 and V is TRBV6-1, with D possibly being TRBD1 (5 bases). CDR3 size: 13 residues. Trimming cost V 7 bases and J 7 bases, with 13 bases left between them. CDR1 and CDR2 (germline): MNHNS, SASEGT. The CDR3 region is CASTAVRAEKLFF. DNA of the CDR3: TGTGCCAGCACCGCCGTCAGGGCTGAAAAACTGTTTTTT.

This clone was seen only a few times. The rearrangement links TRBV27 to TRBJ1-5, with D uncertain. Trimming pared 6 bases from V and 5 bases from J, leaving 14 bases between. CDR1 MNHEY and CDR2 SMNVEV come from the germline V gene (reference sequence). CDR3 size: 14 residues. CDR3 sequence reads: CASRGPSTYQPQHF. CDR3 sequence (DNA): TGTGCCAGCAGAGGACCGTCGACCTATCAGCCCCAGCATTTT.

This sequence joins TRBV29-1 and TRBJ2-3; 10 positions match TRBD2. The germline V gene has CDR1 SQVTM and CDR2 ANQGSEA. This CDR3 region has 14 residues. V was clipped by 6 bases and J by 4 bases; unmatched bases: 7. Here the CDR3 reads CSVASGSRADTQYF. The CDR3 DNA is TGCAGCGTCGCTAGCGGGAGTAGGGCAGATACGCAGTATTTT.

The count of this clone is one. The rearrangement joins TRBV30 to TRBJ2-7; a possible D gene is TRBD1 (5 bases). The CDR3 runs to 15 residues. CDR1 and CDR2 (germline): GTSNPN, SVGIG (reference sequence). Trimming pared 8 bases from V and 2 bases from J, leaving 22 bases between. Written as DNA, the CDR3 is TGTGCCAGCACCCCCGGAGCAGGGTTCGCCTACGAGCAGTACTTC. Residues: CASTPGAGFAYEQYF.

This rearrangement joins TRBV6-5 to TRBJ1-5; D remains ambiguous. CDR1 and CDR2 (germline): MNHEY, SVGAGI. The V end was cut by 4 bases, the J end by 4 bases, with 5 bases between. The CDR3 is 12 amino acids. The CDR3 loop is CASSSYNQPQHF. In DNA, the CDR3 is TGTGCCAGCAGTTCCTATAATCAGCCCCAGCATTTT.

As concerns this clone: At the DNA level, this CDR3 is encoded by other sequences in the same sample as well. V is TRBV9 and J is TRBJ2-7; TRBD1 matches at 8 bases. Germline CDR1 SGDLS, CDR2 YYNGEE. This CDR3 is 15 amino acids long. V trimming: 2 bases; J trimming: 1 base; junction bases outside the gene matches: 5. CDR3 nucleotide sequence: TGTGCCAGCAGCGTCGGACAGGGTTTATCCTACGAGCAGTACTTC. Its translation: CASSVGQGLSYEQYF.

V usage is TRBV6-1 and J usage is TRBJ2-7; TRBD2 agrees at 9 bases. CDR1 is MNHNS and CDR2 is SASEGT in the germline V gene. With V trimmed by 4 bases and J by 1 base, 8 bases remained unmatched. This CDR3 spans 16 amino acids. The CDR3 protein is CASSVILTSGSYEQYF. Written as DNA, the CDR3 is TGTGCCAGCAGTGTCATTTTGACTAGCGGTTCCTACGAGCAGTACTTC.

This chain joins TRBV7-6 and TRBJ2-1; 9 positions match TRBD2. The CDR3 length is 16 residues. V dropped 1 base and J dropped 4; count of bases not matched to a gene: 5. CDR1 and CDR2 (germline): SGHVS, FNYEAQ. CDR3 sequence: CASSLGTSAIYNEQFF. The CDR3 DNA sequence: TGTGCCAGCAGCTTAGGGACTAGCGCGATATACAATGAGCAGTTCTTC.

The chain carries TRBV5-8 and TRBJ2-3, with a weak D call TRBD1 (6 bases). This CDR3 contains 17 residues. Germline lookup yields CDR1 SGHTS and CDR2 YDEGEE. The V and J ends lost 2 bases and 0 bases respectively, with 16 bases between them. CDR3 sequence reads: CASSFPPGRGSTDTQYF. The CDR3 coding sequence is TGTGCCAGCAGCTTCCCCCCCGGCAGGGGTAGCACAGATACGCAGTATTTT.